This TCR beta chain stems from a study of post-analysis software for immune sequencing data. About the research overall: Recorded disease courses covered relapsing-remitting, secondary progressive and progressive-relapsing multiple sclerosis. Some patients had no subtype annotation. Study results and caveats: Patients had higher frequencies than controls of roughly five TRBV segments, including TRBV5-6, TRBV5-1 and TRBV20-1. The normalized Chao1 diversity of multiple sclerosis patients was significantly lower than that of controls.

Incorporated into the TCR beta cDNA libraries were unique molecular identifiers, which served to reduce PCR and sequencing biases. TCRdb processed the PCR reads anew with MiXCR; each CDR3 protein has one entry. The sample includes 400,000 to 500,000 distinct CDR3 sequences, over 30% of them seen just once. This CDR3 spans 13 amino acids. Trimming removed 8 bases at V and 5 bases at J, with 16 bases between. Germline assignment: CDR1 MNHEY and CDR2 SMNVEV (reference sequence). This clonotype was found a few times. Its antigen remains unidentified. Input material: blood. The J gene is TRBJ2-7, the V gene TRBV27, with D uncertain. The receptor's source is a girl aged 2-10 years with multiple sclerosis. The CDR3 is CASAPVAAHEQYF. The CDR3, as DNA: TGTGCCAGCGCCCCCGTCGCCGCCCACGAGCAGTACTTC.